Reported below is one T cell receptor (beta chain). The target antigen is unknown. Mouse gene names and germline throughout. The read terminates 4 residues before the CDR3 end, so the remaining end is supplied by the germline J gene. Scientists pooled cutaneous lymph node cells and sorted them on CD4, CD8alpha, NKG2D, NKG2ACE and other markers. Once RNA had been extracted, it was reverse transcribed into cDNA to act as the sequencing template. The table came from immunoSEQ multiplex PCR; TCRdb's copy has only in-frame clones and leaves some out. In total the sample includes 270,000 or so clones, none of them seen once. These data originate in a study of CD8+ T cells in alopecia areata. Study observations and caveats: TCR sharing was clearer in mice than between patients, perhaps partly owing to patient HLA diversity.

V was cut by 1 base and J by 5 bases, with 12 bases left in between. The CDR3 consists of 15 residues. Germline lookup yields CDR1 LGHNA and CDR2 YNLKQL (reference sequence). The chain joins TRBV5 to TRBJ2-1; perhaps TRBD2 as D (6 bases). This sequence was found in a C3H/HeJ mouse with alopecia areata. For the strain, the MHC haplotype given is H2-k. The source material was CD4+ T cells sorted from a lymph node. The CDR3 DNA, read in part, is TGTGCCAGCAGCCAAGGTTGGGGGAGAGATGCT. Protein: CASSQGWGRDA. The entire CDR3 sequence reads CASSQGWGRDAEQFF.